This paragraph reports one TCR beta chain. The entry originates in a study of blood T cells in healthy people across ages. Primed by a sample-barcoded 5' primer and a J-beta primer mix, a second PCR proceeded for about 7 to 11 cycles. Through a template-switch adaptor with 12 random nucleotides, each cDNA molecule received a tag. TCRdb reprocessed the 5' RACE reads via MiXCR and lists one record per CDR3 protein. The table lists 600,000 or so distinct CDR3 sequences, roughly 43% of them singletons. There were healthy Caucasian individuals from Russia, aged about 6 to 95, serving as donors. The CDR3 runs to 16 residues. CDR1 and CDR2 (germline): SGHDT, YYEEEE. V was cut by 5 bases and J by 0 bases, with 15 bases left in between.

Sequences were obtained from blood. The sequence derives from a man older than 75 in good health. The V and J genes are TRBV5-6 and TRBJ2-1; D uncertain. In nucleotides, the CDR3 is TGTGCCAGCAGGGCCGGGCTCCACGGCTCCTACAATGAGCAGTTCTTC. It encodes CASRAGLHGSYNEQFF. The variable domain in full, with the rest retrieved from reference TRBV5-6 and TRBJ2-1, is DAGVTQSPTHLIKTRGQQVTLRCSPKSGHDTVSWYQQALGQGPQFIFQYYEEEERQRGNFPDRFSGHQFPNYSSELNVNALLLGDSALYLCASRAGLHGSYNEQFFGPGTRLTVL.